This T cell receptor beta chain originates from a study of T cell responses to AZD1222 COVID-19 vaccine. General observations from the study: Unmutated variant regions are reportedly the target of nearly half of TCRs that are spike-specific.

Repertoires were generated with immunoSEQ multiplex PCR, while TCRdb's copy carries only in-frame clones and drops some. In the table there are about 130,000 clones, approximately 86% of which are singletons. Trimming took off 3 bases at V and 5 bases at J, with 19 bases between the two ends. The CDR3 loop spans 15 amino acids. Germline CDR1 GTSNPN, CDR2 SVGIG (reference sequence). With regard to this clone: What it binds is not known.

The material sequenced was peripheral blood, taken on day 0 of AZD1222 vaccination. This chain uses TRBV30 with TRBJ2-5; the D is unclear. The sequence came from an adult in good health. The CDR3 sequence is CAWSPGLGPRETQYF. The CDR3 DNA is TGTGCCTGGAGCCCCGGCCTGGGTCCACGGGAGACCCAGTACTTC.